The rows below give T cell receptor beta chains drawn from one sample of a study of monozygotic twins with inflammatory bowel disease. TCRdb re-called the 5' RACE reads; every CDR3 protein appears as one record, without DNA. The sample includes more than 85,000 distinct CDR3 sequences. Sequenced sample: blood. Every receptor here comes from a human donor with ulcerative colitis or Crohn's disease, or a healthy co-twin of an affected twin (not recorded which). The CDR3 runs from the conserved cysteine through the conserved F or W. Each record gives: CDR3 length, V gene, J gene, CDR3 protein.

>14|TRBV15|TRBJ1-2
CATSRDTGRYGYTF
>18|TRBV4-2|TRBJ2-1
CASSQDRTSGAPYNEQFF
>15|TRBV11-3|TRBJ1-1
CASSARTGPSAEAFF
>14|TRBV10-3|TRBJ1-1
CAIRNRATDTEAFF
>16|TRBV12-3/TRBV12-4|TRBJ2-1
CASTDESGERWDEQFF
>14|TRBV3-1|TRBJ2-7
CASSQGATRQEQYF
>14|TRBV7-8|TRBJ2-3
CASSSTSGTDTQYF
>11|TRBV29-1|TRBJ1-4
CSVSSGEKLFF
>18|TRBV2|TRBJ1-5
CASTGRRTGPRSPQPQHF
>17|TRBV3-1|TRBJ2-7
CASSRGDYQSVPYEQYF
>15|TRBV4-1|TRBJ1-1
CASSHPGPQSREAFF
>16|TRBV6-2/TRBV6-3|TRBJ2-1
CASSMTGTGRSNEQFF
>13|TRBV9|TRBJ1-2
CASSVTPEGGYTF
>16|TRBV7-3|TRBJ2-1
CASSPGAGVAYNEQFF
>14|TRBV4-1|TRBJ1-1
CASSQVPANTEAFF
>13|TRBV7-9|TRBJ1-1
CASTLEGGGEAFF
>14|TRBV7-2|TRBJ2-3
CASSLGWREDTQYF
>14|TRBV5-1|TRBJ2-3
CASSPWASGGTQYF
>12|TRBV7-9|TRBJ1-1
CASSFGTRKAFF
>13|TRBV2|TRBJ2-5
CASSVSRQETQYF
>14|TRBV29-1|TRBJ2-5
CSVEDQGRGGLRHF
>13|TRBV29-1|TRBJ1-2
CSAEEGAGYGYTF
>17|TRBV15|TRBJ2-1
CATSRERRQGAYNEQFF
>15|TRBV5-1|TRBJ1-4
CASSSAGTTNEKLFF
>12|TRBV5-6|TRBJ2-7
CASSHLSYEQYF
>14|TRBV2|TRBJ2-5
CASSTRSTKRTQYF
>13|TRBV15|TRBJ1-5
CATSRGRGEPQHF
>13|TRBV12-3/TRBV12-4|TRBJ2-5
CASRGTDQETQYF
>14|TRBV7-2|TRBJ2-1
CASSLVLVYNEQFF
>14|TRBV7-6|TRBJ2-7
CASSLAGVPHEQYF
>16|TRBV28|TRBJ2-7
CASSERGPLTSYEQYF
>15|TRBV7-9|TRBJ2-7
CASSLGQVGAYEQYF
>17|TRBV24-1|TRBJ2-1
CATSESGLAGVRDEQFF
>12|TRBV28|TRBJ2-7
CASGDRVYEQYF
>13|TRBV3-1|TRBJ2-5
CASSLAIIGTQYF
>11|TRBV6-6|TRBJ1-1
CASSRRGEAFF
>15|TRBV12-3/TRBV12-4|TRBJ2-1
CASKSSGHVRNEQFF
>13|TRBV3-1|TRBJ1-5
CASSQVKGQPQHF
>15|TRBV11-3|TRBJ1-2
CASSPRSQEDYGYTF
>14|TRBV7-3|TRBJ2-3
CASSAGTSTDTQYF
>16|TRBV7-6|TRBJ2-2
CASSLVQVANTGELFF
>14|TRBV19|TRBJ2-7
CASRTAKLPYEQYF
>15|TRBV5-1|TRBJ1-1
CASSLVGQVNTEAFF
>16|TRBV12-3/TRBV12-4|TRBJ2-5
CASSLRTGAVGETQYF
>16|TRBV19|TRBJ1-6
CASSPPGQGRNSPLHF
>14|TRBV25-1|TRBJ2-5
CASSGFTEKETQYF
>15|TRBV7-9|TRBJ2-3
CASGLGAGGPNTQYF
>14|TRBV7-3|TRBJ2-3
CASSPFDFTDTQYF
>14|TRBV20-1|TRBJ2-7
CSAAWGDTAYEQYF
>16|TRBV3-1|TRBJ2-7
CASSQGMLGVSYEQYF
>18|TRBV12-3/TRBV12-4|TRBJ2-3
CASSLILRGGLRTDTQYF
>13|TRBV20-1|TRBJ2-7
CSARGSILGEQYF
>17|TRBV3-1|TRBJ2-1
CASSQPSPGVGYNEQFF
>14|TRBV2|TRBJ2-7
CASKGDSRSYEQYF
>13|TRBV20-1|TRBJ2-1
CSAYRDRVNEQFF
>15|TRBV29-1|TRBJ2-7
CSVAWGGTKLVEQYF
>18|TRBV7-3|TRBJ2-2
CASSLAFGQGAVTGELFF